This is a list of T cell receptor beta chains from one sample in a study of post-analysis software for immune sequencing data. A single record per CDR3 protein comes from TCRdb applying MiXCR to the PCR reads. The sample shows about 800,000 distinct CDR3 sequences, around 27% of them seen only once. The sequenced material came from blood. The source is a girl aged 5-17 years with multiple sclerosis. The CDR3 runs from the conserved cysteine through the conserved F or W. Each record gives: clone size, V gene, J gene, D gene, CDR3 protein, CDR3 DNA. A D gene is named only where the DNA matches it firmly. A row's size may be missing; if present it is once, few, many or a size class.

>few|TRBV20-1|TRBJ2-7|TRBD2
CSGTSGYEQYF
TGCAGCGGGACTAGCGGCTACGAGCAGTACTTC
>NA|TRBV3-1|TRBJ1-1|NA
CASSQGLGGNTEAFF
TGTGCCAGCAGCCAAGGGCTAGGGGGGAACACTGAAGCTTTCTTT
>many|TRBV10-3|TRBJ2-1|TRBD2
CAISDPTGTRAYNEQFF
TGTGCCATCAGTGATCCTACCGGGACTAGAGCCTACAATGAGCAGTTCTTC
>NA|TRBV10-3|TRBJ2-1|TRBD1
CAISARDRADNEQFF
TGTGCCATCAGTGCCCGGGACAGGGCTGACAATGAGCAGTTCTTC
>NA|TRBV7-8|TRBJ2-1|NA
CASSLATQGYNEQFF
TGTGCCAGCAGCTTAGCCACCCAGGGTTACAATGAGCAGTTCTTC
>few|TRBV4-1|TRBJ2-2|NA
CASSHSANTGELFF
TGCGCCAGCAGCCATTCAGCGAACACCGGGGAGCTGTTTTTT
>NA|TRBV20-1|TRBJ1-1|NA
CSASLPGSNTEAFF
TGCAGTGCTAGTTTGCCGGGGTCCAACACTGAAGCTTTCTTT
>NA|TRBV7-9|TRBJ2-4|NA
CASSPALVSKNIQYF
TGTGCCAGCAGCCCAGCCCTGGTTTCCAAAAACATTCAGTACTTC
>NA|TRBV7-9|TRBJ2-1|NA
CASSLGGWQFF
TGTGCCAGCAGCTTAGGTGGGTGGCAGTTCTTC
>NA|TRBV5-1|TRBJ2-1|TRBD1
CTSSLGQGGLNEQFF
TGCACCAGCAGCTTGGGACAGGGAGGTCTAAATGAGCAGTTCTTC
>few|TRBV20-1|TRBJ2-7|NA
CSAREGQGGDEQYF
TGCAGTGCTAGAGAGGGGCAGGGTGGGGACGAGCAGTACTTC
>NA|TRBV5-1|TRBJ1-1|NA
CASGVEANTEAFF
TGCGCCAGCGGGGTGGAGGCGAACACTGAAGCTTTCTTT
>few|TRBV7-2|TRBJ1-2|NA
CASRGDHWEGYTF
TGTGCCAGCAGGGGAGATCACTGGGAAGGCTACACCTTC
>NA|TRBV6-1|TRBJ2-5|NA
CASSEAVVFLGETQYF
TGTGCCAGCAGTGAAGCTGTTGTTTTTCTGGGAGAGACCCAGTACTTC
>NA|TRBV5-6|TRBJ1-2|NA
CASSLLPELGYGYTF
TGTGCCAGCAGCTTGCTCCCCGAGTTGGGCTATGGCTACACCTTC
>NA|TRBV4-3|TRBJ2-3|NA
CASSQVQSGPRGDTQYF
TGCGCCAGCAGCCAAGTGCAGAGCGGCCCTAGGGGGGATACGCAGTATTTT
>NA|TRBV7-9|TRBJ2-5|NA
CASDLAEETQYF
TGTGCCAGCGATTTGGCGGAAGAGACCCAGTACTTC
>NA|TRBV24-1|TRBJ2-1|TRBD2
CATSEASGRRKNEQFF
TGTGCCACCAGTGAGGCTAGCGGGAGGAGAAAAAATGAGCAGTTCTTC
>few|TRBV7-9|TRBJ1-2|NA
CASSDDGGGYGYTF
TGTGCCAGCAGCGATGACGGGGGTGGCTATGGCTACACCTTC
>NA|TRBV5-1|TRBJ2-7|NA
CASSFGGQSYEQYF
TGCGCCAGCAGCTTTGGAGGACAGAGCTACGAGCAGTACTTC
>NA|TRBV7-2|TRBJ2-5|NA
CASSPHPQYQETQYF
TGTGCCAGCAGCCCACACCCGCAGTACCAAGAGACCCAGTACTTC
>NA|TRBV20-1|TRBJ2-1|TRBD2
CSARTSGDDEQFF
TGCAGTGCCCGGACTAGCGGGGACGATGAGCAGTTCTTC
>NA|TRBV20-1|TRBJ2-3|NA
CSFSTDTQYF
TGCAGTTTCTCCACGGATACGCAGTATTTT
>few|TRBV20-1|TRBJ1-2|NA
CSVGTQLYGYTF
TGCAGTGTCGGGACGCAACTCTATGGCTACACCTTC
>NA|TRBV7-6|TRBJ2-5|TRBD2
CASSRTSGGEVQETQYF
TGCGCCAGCAGTCGGACTAGCGGGGGGGAGGTACAAGAGACCCAGTACTTC
>NA|TRBV6-6|TRBJ2-7|NA
CASSYPGAAYEQYF
TGTGCCAGCAGTTACCCGGGCGCGGCGTACGAGCAGTACTTC
>NA|TRBV29-1|TRBJ2-1|TRBD2
CSVEVSAGGKQFF
TGCAGCGTTGAAGTGTCCGCCGGGGGGAAGCAGTTCTTC
>NA|TRBV20-1|TRBJ2-3|TRBD2
CSAPAGPTDTQYF
TGCAGTGCACCAGCGGGACCCACAGATACGCAGTATTTT